A selection of T cell receptor beta chains follows, all from one sample in a study of blood T cell repertoires in COVID-19. Assay used: immunoSEQ multiplex PCR; TCRdb lists only in-frame clones, some missing. This sample has some 170,000 clones, with over 80% found just once. Sequences were obtained from peripheral blood. The receptors here all came from a woman older than 75 with active or convalescent COVID-19. The CDR3 runs from the conserved cysteine through the conserved F or W. A D gene is named only where the DNA matches it firmly. Expanded clones are given a class, and other clones once, few, many or no size at all.

V,J,size,D,DNA,CDR3
TRBV7-9,TRBJ1-2,-,TRBD1,TGTGCCAGCACCCTTTTGGGCAGGGGGCAGGGTGGCTACACCTTC,CASTLLGRGQGGYTF
TRBV7-2,TRBJ1-1,-,TRBD1,TGTGCCAGCAGCCAGTTGGCAGGGGGGAACACTGAAGCTTTCTTT,CASSQLAGGNTEAFF
TRBV3-1/TRBV3-2,TRBJ2-5,-,TRBD2,TGTGCCAGCAGCCAAGATCTGGGGAGCGGGGGGGAGGAGACCCAGTACTTC,CASSQDLGSGGEETQYF
TRBV19,TRBJ1-4,-,TRBD1,TGTGCCAGTAATGCACAGGGGACCGGTGAAAAACTGTTTTTT,CASNAQGTGEKLFF
TRBV18,TRBJ2-2,-,TRBD1,TGTGCCAGCTCACCGGGACAGGAACGAAACACCGGGGAGCTGTTTTTT,CASSPGQERNTGELFF
TRBV7-2,TRBJ1-3,-,-,TGTGCCAGCAGCTTAGCGGCGGCTAAGGGAAACACCATATATTTT,CASSLAAAKGNTIYF
TRBV5-1,TRBJ2-2,few,-,TGCGCCAGCAGCTCCGGGATAAGAGGCACCGGGGAGCTGTTTTTT,CASSSGIRGTGELFF
TRBV18,TRBJ1-6,-,TRBD1,TGTGCCAGCTCACTCGACCTCGGGACAGGGGGCTCACCCCTCCACTTT,CASSLDLGTGGSPLHF
TRBV3-1/TRBV3-2,TRBJ2-7,-,-,TGTGCCAGCAGCCCGAGAGCCGCACCTCTCTCCTACGAGCAGTACTTC,CASSPRAAPLSYEQYF
TRBV6-5,TRBJ1-5,-,TRBD1,TGTGCCAGCATGGAACAGGGGGGTCAGCCCCAGCATTTT,CASMEQGGQPQHF
TRBV19,TRBJ2-5,-,TRBD1,TGTGCCAGTAGTAATTTACAGGGGGCCCAAGAGACCCAGTACTTC,CASSNLQGAQETQYF
TRBV2,TRBJ1-1,-,-,TGTGCCAGCATCAGGGAATTGAACACTGAAGCTTTCTTT,CASIRELNTEAFF
TRBV19,TRBJ2-1,-,TRBD1,TGTGCCAGTAGGACGGGACAGGGGGTTTATGAGCAGTTCTTC,CASRTGQGVYEQFF
TRBV6-5,TRBJ2-1,-,-,TGTGCCAGCGTGTGGACAGCGGACAATGAGCAGTTCTTC,CASVWTADNEQFF
TRBV24-1,TRBJ1-1,-,-,TGTGCCACCAGTGATATACAGGGCAAAGCTTTCTTT,CATSDIQGKAFF
TRBV19,TRBJ1-4,-,-,TGTGCCAGTAGTCCCGGGGAGGCAGGCGGAACTAATGAAAAACTGTTTTTT,CASSPGEAGGTNEKLFF
TRBV19,TRBJ1-2,once,TRBD1,TGTGCCAGTACGATGCAGGGGGCGGGATATGGCTACACCTTC,CASTMQGAGYGYTF
TRBV6-5,TRBJ2-7,-,TRBD1,TGTGCCAGCAGTTCCCTCCGACAGGGGCGGGACGAGCAGTACTTC,CASSSLRQGRDEQYF
TRBV19,TRBJ1-6,-,-,TGTGCCAGTAGTATAGGTAACCGAGACAGAGGTTTTAATTCACCCCTCCACTTT,CASSIGNRDRGFNSPLHF
TRBV16,TRBJ1-1,medium-sized,TRBD1,TGTGCCAGCAGCCCAGAACAGGGGATTCCCACTGAAGCTTTCTTT,CASSPEQGIPTEAFF
TRBV19,TRBJ1-1,-,-,TGTGCCAGTAGGCCTCAGGGGTCTAACATGAACACTGAAGCTTTCTTT,CASRPQGSNMNTEAFF
TRBV30,TRBJ1-3,-,-,TGTGCCAGGGGGGGTGAGGGAGGATCTGGAAACACCATATATTTT,CARGGEGGSGNTIYF
TRBV6-2/TRBV6-3,TRBJ1-2,-,-,TGTGCCAGCAGCTCAGGGTATTATGGCTACACCTTC,CASSSGYYGYTF
TRBV10-3,TRBJ1-5,-,TRBD1,TGTGCCATCAGTGAGACGACAGGGGAGATTCAGCCCCAGCATTTT,CAISETTGEIQPQHF
TRBV3-1/TRBV3-2,TRBJ2-7,-,-,TGTGCCAGCAGCCAAGAGGGGCGCAGTTACGAGCAGTACTTC,CASSQEGRSYEQYF
TRBV7-7,TRBJ2-7,-,TRBD2,TGTGCTATTACGGGGGGGCCCTCCTACGAGCAGTACTTC,CAITGGPSYEQYF
TRBV27,TRBJ2-5,-,TRBD1,TGTGCCAGCAGTTCCCAGGGGGCCCAGTACTTC,CASSSQGAQYF
TRBV11-3,TRBJ1-1,few,TRBD1,TGTGCCAGCAGCTTAGTACAGGGGAGTGAAGCTTTCTTT,CASSLVQGSEAFF